The following is a T cell receptor (beta chain) sequence with its context. TCRdb's table, derived via immunoSEQ multiplex PCR, lists solely in-frame clones and lacks some. The sample gives roughly 60,000 clones, roughly four fifths of which show up once; about a tenth is in the top ten. This sample is part of a study of blood T cell repertoires in COVID-19. The CDR3 consists of 15 residues. Germline CDR1 MDHEN, CDR2 SYDVKM. V was clipped by 5 bases and J by 7 bases, with 20 bases between them. Material for sequencing was peripheral blood. This clonotype was sampled from an elderly man with COVID-19, enrolled during active disease. The chain links TRBV28 to TRBJ1-1, with a tentative D call TRBD1 (5 bases). The CDR3 DNA reads as TGTGCCAGCAGTCGTGGGGGGGAAGGGACCGGTGAAGCTTTCTTT. This gives the protein CASSRGGEGTGEAFF.